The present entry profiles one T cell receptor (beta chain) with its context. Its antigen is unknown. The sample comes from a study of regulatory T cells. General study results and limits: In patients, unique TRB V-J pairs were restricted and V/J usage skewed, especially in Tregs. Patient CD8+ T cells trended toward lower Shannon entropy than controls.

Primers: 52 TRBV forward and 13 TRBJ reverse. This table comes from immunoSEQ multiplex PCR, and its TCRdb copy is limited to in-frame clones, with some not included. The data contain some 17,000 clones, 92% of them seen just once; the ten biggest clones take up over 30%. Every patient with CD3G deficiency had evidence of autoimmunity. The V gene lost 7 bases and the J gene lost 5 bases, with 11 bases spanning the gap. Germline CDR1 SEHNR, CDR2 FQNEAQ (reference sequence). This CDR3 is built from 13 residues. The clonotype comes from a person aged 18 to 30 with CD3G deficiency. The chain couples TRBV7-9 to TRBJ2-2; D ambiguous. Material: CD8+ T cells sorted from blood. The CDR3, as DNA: TGTGCCAGCACCGAAGCTGTTACCGGGGAGCTGTTTTTT. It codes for CASTEAVTGELFF.